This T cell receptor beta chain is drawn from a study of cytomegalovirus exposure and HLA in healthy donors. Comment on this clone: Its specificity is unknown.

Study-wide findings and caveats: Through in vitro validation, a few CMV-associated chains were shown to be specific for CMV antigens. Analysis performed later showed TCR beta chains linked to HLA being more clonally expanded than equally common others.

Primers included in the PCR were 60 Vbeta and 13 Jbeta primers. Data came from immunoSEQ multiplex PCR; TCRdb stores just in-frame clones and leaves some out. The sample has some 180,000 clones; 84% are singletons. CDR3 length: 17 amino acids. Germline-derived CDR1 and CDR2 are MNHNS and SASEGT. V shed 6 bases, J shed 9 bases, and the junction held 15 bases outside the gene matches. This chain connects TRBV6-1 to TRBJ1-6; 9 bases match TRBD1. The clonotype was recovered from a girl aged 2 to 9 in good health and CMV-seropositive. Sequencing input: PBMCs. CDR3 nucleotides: TGTGCCAGCAGCGAAACCATTTCCGGGACAGGGAGTTCACCCCTCCACTTT. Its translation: CASSETISGTGSSPLHF.